The 12 T cell receptor beta chains below were found in one sample sequenced in a study of CD4 T cells in relation to SARS-CoV-2 and coronaviruses. Before the COVID-19 pandemic, during about 2011-2019, CD4+ T cells were taken from unexposed donors. The protocol was immunoSEQ multiplex PCR, while the TCRdb copy is restricted to in-frame clones and leaves out a portion. Of about 59,000 clones in the sample, 86% were seen once. The sample consisted of memory CD4+ T cells from PBMCs. All receptors derive from a human donor in good health.

This chain joins TRBV18 and TRBJ1-5, with D tentatively TRBD1 (5 bases). The CDR3 is made up of 14 amino acids. Germline assignment: CDR1 KGHSH and CDR2 LQKENI. The germline V and J ends were trimmed by 6 bases and 5 bases, with 14 bases remaining between them. In nucleotides, the CDR3 is TGTGCCAGCTCCGGGGGAGAAGGGCATCAGCCCCAGCATTTT. It specifies CASSGGEGHQPQHF.

V is TRBV5-6 and J is TRBJ1-4, with 7 bases that match TRBD1. Looked up from germline, CDR1 is SGHDT and CDR2 is YYEEEE. V lost 6 bases, J lost 7 bases, and 12 bases stayed unmatched. The CDR3 has 15 amino acids. This chain's CDR3 is CASTAAGTESEKLFF. The CDR3 nucleotides read TGTGCCAGCACCGCAGCCGGGACAGAGTCTGAAAAACTGTTTTTT.

This clone has only one observation. CDR3 nucleotides: TGTGCCACCAGCCAGGCTGCGTCCGGGGAGCTGTTTTTT. This codes for CATSQAASGELFF. The rearrangement links TRBV24-1 to TRBJ2-2, with unresolved D. Looked up from germline, CDR1 is KGHDR and CDR2 is SFDVKD. The CDR3 is 13 amino acids. Trimming left V 7 bases short and J 6 bases short, with 11 bases between.

The chain couples TRBV2 to TRBJ2-7; no clear D gene. The CDR3 sequence is 12 residues long. The germline V gene has CDR1 SNHLY and CDR2 FYNNEI. The germline V and J ends were trimmed by 7 bases and 2 bases, with 9 bases remaining between them. CDR3 nucleotides: TGTGCCAGCACAAGGATTGCCTACGAGCAGTACTTC. Its protein product is CASTRIAYEQYF.

The V and J genes are TRBV14 and TRBJ1-1; no reliable D call. The CDR3 is 12 residues long. The germline gives CDR1 SGHDN, CDR2 FVKESK. Trimming removed 1 base at V and 8 bases at J, with 8 bases between. The CDR3 DNA reads TGTGCCAGCAGCCAAGGGTCTCGGGAAGCTTTCTTT. Amino acids: CASSQGSREAFF.

The J gene is TRBJ2-1, the V gene TRBV2; D remains ambiguous. From germline, CDR1 is SNHLY and CDR2 FYNNEI. Trimming pared 5 bases from V and 6 bases from J, leaving 17 bases between. This CDR3 has 15 amino acids. The CDR3 nucleotides are TGTGCCAGCAGTTCGACTGGATTCTTTCCCAATGAGCAGTTCTTC. Its translation: CASSSTGFFPNEQFF.

V and J are TRBV15 and TRBJ2-5; weak D call: TRBD2 (5 bases). V was cut by 0 bases and J by 1 base, with 12 bases left in between. This CDR3 spans 16 amino acids. Germline V gene sequence: CDR1 LNHNV, CDR2 YYDKDF (reference sequence). Here the CDR3 reads CATSRDRMSGQETQYF. CDR3 DNA: TGTGCCACCAGCAGAGATAGAATGAGCGGCCAAGAGACCCAGTACTTC. The full variable domain, in which reference TRBV15 and TRBJ2-5 provide the parts outside the CDR3, is DAMVIQNPRYQVTQFGKPVTLSCSQTLNHNVMYWYQQKSSQAPKLLFHYYDKDFNNEADTPDNFQSRRPNTSFCFLDIRSPGLGDTAMYLCATSRDRMSGQETQYFGPGTRLLVL.

The rearrangement joins TRBV11-2 to TRBJ1-4, with D possibly being TRBD1 (5 bases). The CDR3 extends over 14 amino acids. V lost 4 bases, J lost 8 bases, and 14 bases lay in between. CDR1 is SGHAT, CDR2 FQNNGV, per germline. CDR3 protein: CASSSGTVGEKLFF. The CDR3 DNA is TGTGCCAGCAGCTCTGGGACTGTGGGGGAAAAACTGTTTTTT. Full variable domain (remainder filled in from reference TRBV11-2 and TRBJ1-4): EAGVAQSPRYKIIEKRQSVAFWCNPISGHATLYWYQQILGQGPKLLIQFQNNGVVDDSQLPKDRFSAERLKGVDSTLKIQPAKLEDSAVYLCASSSGTVGEKLFFGSGTQLSVL.

The V call is TRBV6-5, the J call TRBJ2-3; TRBD2 matches 7 bases. Trimming took 7 bases from V and 4 from J; bases not matched to a gene: 11. The germline V gene encodes CDR1 MNHEY and CDR2 SVGAGI. This CDR3 is built from 15 residues. This CDR3 reads CASTPGGRGPDTQYF. The CDR3 coding sequence is TGTGCCAGCACCCCGGGAGGACGGGGCCCAGATACGCAGTATTTT.

This clone turned up a few times. This chain joins TRBV7-9 and TRBJ2-7; the match to TRBD2 covers 13 bases. Germline CDR1 reads SEHNR; CDR2 reads FQNEAQ (reference sequence). V lost 4 bases to trimming and J lost 6 bases; unmatched junction nucleotides: 6. The CDR3 has 15 amino acids. The CDR3 DNA sequence: TGTGCCAGCAGCTCGGGACTAGCGGGACGTTTCGAGCAGTACTTC. Protein: CASSSGLAGRFEQYF.

This sequence joins TRBV21-1 and TRBJ2-1; the listed D gene, TRBD2, was not tested against the DNA. TRBV21-1 is marked as a pseudogene. This CDR3 is 17 amino acids long. CDR3 loop: CASSKSRTSGAYNEQFF. The CDR3 DNA reads TGTGCCAGCAGCAAATCCCGGACTAGCGGAGCCTACAATGAGCAGTTCTTC.

The gene calls are TRBV5-1 and TRBJ1-2; D gene ambiguous. The CDR3 has 17 amino acids. With 2 bases removed from V and 0 bases from J, the gap between germline ends came to 17 bases. Germline-derived CDR1 and CDR2 are SGHRS and YFSETQ. The chain's CDR3 is CASSFLPFAMTNYGYTF. CDR3 nucleotide sequence: TGCGCCAGCAGCTTTCTCCCTTTCGCAATGACTAACTATGGCTACACCTTC.